The present TCR beta chain was sequenced within a study of T cells after yellow fever vaccination. Study-level points and caveats: In post-booster samples, most primary-vaccination clones reappeared (approximately 96% CD4, approximately 91% CD8). From the bulk population, abundant clonotypes could contaminate and appear within FACS-sorted repertoires. Clonotypes found in both CD4 and CD8 compartments made up a small share.

Germline loops: CDR1 MDHEN, CDR2 SYDVKM. This CDR3 is 14 amino acids long. Deletions cut 6 bases from V and 4 bases from J, with 15 bases between. This clonotype was seen a handful of times. Its antigen is not known. TCRdb re-called the 5' RACE reads with MiXCR, one entry per CDR3 protein. This sample has around 550,000 distinct CDR3 sequences, with less than 20% found just once. The receptor's source is a man aged 25-45 years who received the YFV17D yellow fever vaccine. The J gene is TRBJ1-1, the V gene TRBV28; perhaps TRBD1 as D (6 bases). The sample here was PBMCs, taken 15 days after the yellow fever booster vaccination. This CDR3 is CASRLGQLGTEAFF. The CDR3 DNA reads as TGTGCCAGCAGACTAGGACAGTTGGGCACTGAAGCTTTCTTT. Supplemented by reference TRBV28 and TRBJ1-1, the full variable domain reads DVKVTQSSRYLVKRTGEKVFLECVQDMDHENMFWYRQDPGLGLRLIYFSYDVKMKEKGDIPEGYSVSREKKERFSLILESASTNQTSMYLCASRLGQLGTEAFFGQGTRLTVV.